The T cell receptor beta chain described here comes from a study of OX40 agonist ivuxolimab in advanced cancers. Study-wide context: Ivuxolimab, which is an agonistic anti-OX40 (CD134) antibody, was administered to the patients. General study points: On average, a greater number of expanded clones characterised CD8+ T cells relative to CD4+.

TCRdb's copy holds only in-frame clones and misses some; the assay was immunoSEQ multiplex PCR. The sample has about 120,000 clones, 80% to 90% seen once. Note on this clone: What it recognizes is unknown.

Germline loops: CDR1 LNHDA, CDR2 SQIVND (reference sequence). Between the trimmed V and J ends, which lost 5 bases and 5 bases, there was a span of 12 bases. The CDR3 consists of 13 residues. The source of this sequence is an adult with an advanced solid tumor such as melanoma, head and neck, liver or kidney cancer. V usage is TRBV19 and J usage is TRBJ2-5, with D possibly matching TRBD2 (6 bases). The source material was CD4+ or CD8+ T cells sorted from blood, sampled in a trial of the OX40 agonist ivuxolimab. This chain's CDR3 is CASSSLASETQYF. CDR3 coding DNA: TGTGCCAGTAGTTCGCTAGCGAGCGAGACCCAGTACTTC.